This record looks at one T cell receptor (beta chain) sequence and its context. Its antigen is unidentified. This sample was taken from a study of blood T cells in healthy people across ages. Study-wide results and limits: Getting older went along with TCR beta diversity per million T cells dropping roughly linearly.

The use of a sample-barcoded 5' primer and a J-beta primer mix characterized a second PCR of roughly 7 to 11 cycles. TCRdb redid the calling of the 5' RACE reads with MiXCR, one entry per CDR3 protein. The repertoire includes over a million distinct CDR3 sequences, approximately 60% of them detected once, and roughly 6.3% sits in the top ten. Healthy Caucasian individuals from Russia aged roughly 6 to 100 served as donors. The clonotype was recovered from a man between 18 and 29 years old in good health. Specimen: blood.

CDR3 nucleotides: TGCAGTGCTAGTTCCGTAGCGGGAGGGCCAGAGACCCAGTACTTC. This translates into CSASSVAGGPETQYF. This chain joins TRBV20-1 and TRBJ2-5, with 11 positions matching TRBD2. Germline CDR1 DFQATT, CDR2 SNEGSKA (reference sequence). This CDR3 region has 15 residues. The V gene end was trimmed by 3 bases and the J gene end by 4 bases; junction bases not matched to a gene: 7.